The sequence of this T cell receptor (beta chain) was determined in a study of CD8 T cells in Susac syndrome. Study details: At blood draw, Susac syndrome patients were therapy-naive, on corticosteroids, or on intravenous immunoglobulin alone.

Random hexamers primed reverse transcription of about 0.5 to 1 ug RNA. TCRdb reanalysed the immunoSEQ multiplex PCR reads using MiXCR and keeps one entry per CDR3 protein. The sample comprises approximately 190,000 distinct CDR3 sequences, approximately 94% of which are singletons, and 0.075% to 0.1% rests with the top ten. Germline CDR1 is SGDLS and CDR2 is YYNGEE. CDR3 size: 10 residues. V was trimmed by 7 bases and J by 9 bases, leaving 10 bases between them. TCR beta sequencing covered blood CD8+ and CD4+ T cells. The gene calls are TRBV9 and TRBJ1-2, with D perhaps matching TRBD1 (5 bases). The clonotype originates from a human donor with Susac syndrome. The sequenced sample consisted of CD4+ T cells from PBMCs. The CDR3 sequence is CASGDGSYTF. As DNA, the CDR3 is TGTGCCAGCGGGGACGGCAGCTACACCTTC. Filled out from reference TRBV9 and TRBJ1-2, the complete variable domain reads DSGVTQTPKHLITATGQRVTLRCSPRSGDLSVYWYQQSLDQGLQFLIQYYNGEERAKGNILERFSAQQFPDLHSELNLSSLELGDSALYFCASGDGSYTFGSGTRLTVV.